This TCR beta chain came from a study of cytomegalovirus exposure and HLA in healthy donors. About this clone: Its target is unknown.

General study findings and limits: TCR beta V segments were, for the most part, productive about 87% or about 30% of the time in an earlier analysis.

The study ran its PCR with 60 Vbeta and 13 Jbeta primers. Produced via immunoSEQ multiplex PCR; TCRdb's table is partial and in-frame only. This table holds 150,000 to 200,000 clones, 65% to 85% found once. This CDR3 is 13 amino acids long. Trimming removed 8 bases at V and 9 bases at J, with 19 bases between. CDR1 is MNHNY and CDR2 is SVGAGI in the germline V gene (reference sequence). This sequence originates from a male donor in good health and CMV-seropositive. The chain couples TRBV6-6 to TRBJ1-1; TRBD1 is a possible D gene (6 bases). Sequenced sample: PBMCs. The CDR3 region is CASLARQVPKAFF. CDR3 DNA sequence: TGTGCCAGCCTTGCTCGACAGGTCCCGAAAGCTTTCTTT.